This TCR beta chain emerged from a study of T cells in Graves' hyperthyroidism and ophthalmopathy. Participants, patients aged 18 to 65, had newly diagnosed hyperthyroidism with a duration under 2 months. Uncontrolled infection, other autoimmune disease, pregnancy or lactation led to exclusion. Diagnoses used clinical symptoms, serum thyroxine and TRAb, thyroid ultrasound and orbital computed tomography. TCR beta CDR3 regions were amplified from RNA transcripts. Carried out on the TCR CDR3, a first-round RT-PCR used the HTBI primer set. Each CDR3 protein is one row after TCRdb ran MiXCR on the multiplex PCR reads. The repertoire consists of approximately 560,000 distinct CDR3 sequences, with approximately 14% occurring once and the leading ten covering approximately 7%. Study-wide results and limits: A model of 13 V-J features distinguished ophthalmopathy from stable hyperthyroidism.

Trimming left V 5 bases short and J 7 bases short, with 11 bases between. The germline V gene encodes CDR1 MNHEY and CDR2 SMNVEV (reference sequence). This CDR3 is 12 amino acids long. Concerning this clonotype itself: The antigen is unknown.

This chain links TRBV27 with TRBJ1-1; a weak D match, TRBD1 (5 bases). This receptor was taken from a woman aged 25 to 39 with Graves' hyperthyroidism. Input material: blood. In DNA form, the CDR3 reads TGTGCCAGCAGTCCGACGGGACTTGAAGCTTTCTTT. It encodes CASSPTGLEAFF.